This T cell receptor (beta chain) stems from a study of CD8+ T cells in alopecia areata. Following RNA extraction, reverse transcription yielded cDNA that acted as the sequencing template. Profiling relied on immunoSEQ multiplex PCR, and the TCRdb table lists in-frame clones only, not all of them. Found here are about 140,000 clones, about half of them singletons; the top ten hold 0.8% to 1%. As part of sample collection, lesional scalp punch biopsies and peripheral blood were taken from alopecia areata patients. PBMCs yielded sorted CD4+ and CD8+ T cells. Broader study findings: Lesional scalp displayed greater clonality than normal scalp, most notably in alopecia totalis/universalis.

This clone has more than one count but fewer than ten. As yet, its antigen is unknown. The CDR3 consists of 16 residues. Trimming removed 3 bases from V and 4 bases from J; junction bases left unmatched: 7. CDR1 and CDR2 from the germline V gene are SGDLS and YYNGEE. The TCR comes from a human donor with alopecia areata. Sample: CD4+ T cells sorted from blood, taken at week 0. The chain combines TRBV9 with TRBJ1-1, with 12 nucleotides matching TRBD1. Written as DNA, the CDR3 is TGTGCCAGCAGCGAGGGGACAGGGGGCTGGGGCACTGAAGCTTTCTTT. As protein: CASSEGTGGWGTEAFF.